These 6 T cell receptor beta chains came from one sample sequenced in a study of spatial heterogeneity in lung cancer. Overall study results and limits: Expanded alpha and beta TCR counts within tumors tracked tumor mutation counts.

Each CDR3 protein gets one entry after TCRdb re-called the 5' RACE reads with MiXCR. This table has 10,000 or so distinct CDR3 sequences, about 6% appearing once. Their antigen targets remain unknown. Time point noted: sample taken at primary tumor resection. Sequences were derived from lung tumor tissue, sampled at surgery. These receptors were collected from a female donor with early-stage non-small cell lung cancer.

This clonotype was seen at least ten times. The rearrangement joins TRBV2 to TRBJ1-1, with D maybe TRBD1 (6 bases). Germline assignment: CDR1 SNHLY and CDR2 FYNNEI. V was trimmed by 6 bases and J by 4 bases, leaving 15 bases between them. This CDR3 region has 14 residues. The CDR3 DNA sequence: TGTGCCAGCAGGGAACTGGGGGCGCCCACTGAAGCTTTCTTT. As protein: CASRELGAPTEAFF. The variable domain in full, completed from reference TRBV2 and TRBJ1-1, reads EPEVTQTPSHQVTQMGQEVILRCVPISNHLYFYWYRQILGQKVEFLVSFYNNEISEKSEIFDDQFSVERPDGSNFTLKIRSTKLEDSAMYFCASRELGAPTEAFFGQGTRLTVV.

This clonotype was observed at least ten times. The chain is built from TRBV10-3 and TRBJ2-7, with D tentatively TRBD2 (5 bases). The CDR3 extends over 12 amino acids. Trimming shortened V by 10 bases and J by 5 bases, and 15 bases separated the two germline ends. The germline V gene encodes CDR1 ENHRY and CDR2 SYGVKD. Here the CDR3 reads CATAGPADEQYF. In nucleotides, the CDR3 is TGTGCCACCGCTGGACCAGCGGACGAGCAGTACTTC.

This clonotype has at least ten counts. The chain has TRBV20-1 and TRBJ1-3; D unclear. This CDR3 has 15 amino acids. V was clipped by 2 bases and J by 4 bases, with 15 bases between them. The V gene's germline CDR1 is DFQATT and CDR2 SNEGSKA (reference sequence). CDR3 sequence reads: CSARPGQSIGNTIYF. The CDR3 nucleotides are TGCAGTGCTAGACCAGGCCAAAGTATAGGAAACACCATATATTTT.

This clonotype was counted at least ten times. The chain links TRBV20-1 to TRBJ2-7; D not resolved. The CDR3 consists of 12 residues. Per germline, CDR1 DFQATT and CDR2 SNEGSKA (reference sequence). V was cut by 6 bases and J by 4 bases, with 13 bases left in between. This CDR3 reads CSASSAEYEQYF. CDR3 nucleotide sequence: TGCAGTGCGTCGTCGGCAGAATACGAGCAGTACTTC.

This clonotype was seen many times. This chain connects TRBV7-2 to TRBJ2-1; TRBD2 agrees at 9 bases. V trimming: 0 bases; J trimming: 3 bases; junction bases outside the gene matches: 12. Germline V gene data show CDR1 as SGHTA and CDR2 as FQGNSA. The CDR3 has 19 amino acids. In DNA, the CDR3 is TGTGCCAGCAGCTTAGCCGTCAGGGAAGCGGGAGGAAACTACAATGAGCAGTTCTTC. Translating gives CASSLAVREAGGNYNEQFF.

This clonotype was detected many times. The chain employs TRBV30 and TRBJ2-1, with 7 bases matching TRBD2. The CDR3 contains 16 residues. The germline V gene encodes CDR1 GTSNPN and CDR2 SVGIG (reference sequence). Losses at the gene ends were 0 bases for V and 0 bases for J; bases not matched to a gene: 5. The CDR3 region is CAWSVRSSGSYNEQFF. The DNA for the CDR3 is TGTGCCTGGAGTGTACGGTCTAGCGGCTCCTACAATGAGCAGTTCTTC.